Reported below is one TCR beta chain. Antigen: not known. The sample originates from a study of cytomegalovirus exposure and HLA in healthy donors. Study-level points and caveats: The investigators catalogued 164 TCR beta chains as cytomegalovirus-associated. In the 90 to 150 validation repertoires, 85% to 95% of cluster scores exceeded 0, per a later analysis. In vitro checks showed that three CMV-associated chains really do target CMV antigens.

An approximately 130-subject validation cohort, separate from the approximately 670-subject first cohort, supplied the donors. Data came from immunoSEQ multiplex PCR; TCRdb stores just in-frame clones and leaves some out. The sample consists of 200,000 to 300,000 clones, about 92% of them appearing once. Germline CDR1 reads SGHAT; CDR2 reads FQNNGV. CDR3 length equals 16 residues. Trimming took 3 bases from V and 1 from J; bases not matched to a gene: 6. The source material was PBMCs. V usage is TRBV11-2 and J usage is TRBJ1-1; TRBD1 aligns across 9 bases. This clonotype was obtained from a woman younger than 45 in good health and CMV-seronegative. CDR3 nucleotide sequence: TGTGCCAGCAGCTTGACAGGGGGTGCACAGAACACTGAAGCTTTCTTT. Amino acids: CASSLTGGAQNTEAFF.